This T cell receptor (beta chain) comes out of a study of siplizumab effects on memory and regulatory T cells. Overall study results and limits: Few alloreactive clones mapped to unstimulated subsets. Naive T cells looked more diverse than memory cells and looked like major alloresponse contributors.

The ends were cut back, 3 bases at V and 5 bases at J, with 10 bases in the middle. Germline CDR1 SGDLS, CDR2 YYNGEE. The CDR3 has 13 amino acids. TCR templates numbering 80,000 to 100,000 were assayed per sample. The protocol was immunoSEQ multiplex PCR, while the TCRdb copy is restricted to in-frame clones and leaves out a portion. The sample lists some 100,000 clones; approximately 94% were seen once. Points on this clone: Its target is not known.

Sequencing was done on a sample of non-Treg CD4+ T cells sorted from blood. The sequence derives from a human donor in good health. This rearrangement joins TRBV9 to TRBJ2-3; no firm D call. DNA for the CDR3: TGTGCCAGCAGCGGAAAAGGCGAAGATACGCAGTATTTT. As protein: CASSGKGEDTQYF.